Reported below is one T cell receptor (beta chain). Its target is unknown. These data originate in a study of cytomegalovirus exposure and HLA in healthy donors. Regarding donors, all were healthy bone marrow donors. Study findings and constraints: The records held CMV serostatus as the only immune exposure information. V- and J-gene trimming in TCR beta was tied to a missense DCLRE1C variant by an analysis performed later. In an earlier analysis, in around 590 donors, most V segments appeared productive either ~87% or ~30% of the time.

The ends were cut back, 9 bases at V and 1 base at J, with 9 bases in the middle. Germline V CDR1 and CDR2: LNHDA, SQIVND (reference sequence). The CDR3 loop spans 12 amino acids. PCR used 60 Vbeta primers and 13 Jbeta primers. TCRdb's copy holds only in-frame clones and misses some; the assay was immunoSEQ multiplex PCR. Of about 100,000 clones listed, 81% are singletons. Source material: PBMCs. V usage is TRBV19 and J usage is TRBJ1-1; D is unresolved. The TCR originated in a woman in her sixties or seventies in good health and CMV-seropositive. The chain's CDR3 is CASQRKNTEAFF. CDR3 bases: TGTGCCAGCCAGAGGAAGAACACTGAAGCTTTCTTT.